This TCR beta chain comes out of a study of T cells expressing NK-cell markers. About the study: Sorted CD3+CD56+NKG2C+, CD3+CD56+NKG2C- and CD3+CD56-NKG2C+ T-cell subsets were beta-chain profiled.

The cDNA for TCR beta came from 5'RACE template switching with UMIs. TCRdb re-called the 5' RACE reads and gives one entry per CDR3 protein, without DNA. Found here are some 340,000 distinct CDR3 sequences; the top ten clones hold roughly 5.5%. CDR3 size: 14 residues. Germline V gives CDR1 SQVTM, CDR2 ANQGSEA. This sequence was found in a man aged 18-75 years in good health. Sequencing input: blood T cells: a sorted CD56 or NKG2C T cell subset, CD4+ or CD8+ T cells, or bulk PBMC T cells (not recorded which). This chain connects TRBV29-1 to TRBJ2-5; TCRdb reports TRBD1, a call that lacks DNA to check it against. CDR3 sequence: CSVEDLRGRETQYF.